The 18 T cell receptor beta chains below all came from one sample that was sequenced in a study of radiotherapy plus CTLA-4 blockade in lung cancer. Some clones are missing from TCRdb's copy, which holds only in-frame ones; the method was immunoSEQ multiplex PCR. The sample shows 40,000 to 50,000 clones, 73% of them seen only once. Here the sequenced sample was peripheral blood, taken from a patient treated with radiotherapy plus ipilimumab. Receptor source: a human donor with non-small cell lung cancer who had a complete response to radiotherapy plus ipilimumab.

This clone is deemed medium-sized. This chain uses TRBV7-3 with TRBJ1-1; D unresolved. The CDR3 extends over 13 amino acids. V dropped 5 bases and J dropped 0 bases, with 7 bases sitting between them. Per the germline V gene, CDR1 is SGHTA and CDR2 is FQGTGA. Here the CDR3 DNA reads TGTGCCAGCAGCCCGGGGTTGAACACTGAAGCTTTCTTT. Its protein product is CASSPGLNTEAFF.

This clone was counted a few times. The gene calls are TRBV11-3 and TRBJ2-1, with 11 bases aligning to TRBD1. This CDR3 contains 15 residues. Germline assignment: CDR1 SGHNT and CDR2 YENEEA. V shed 2 bases and J 6 bases; nucleotides not matched to a gene: 3. Written as DNA, the CDR3 is TGTGCCAGCAGCTTACGTGGGACAGGGGGCAATGAGCAGTTCTTC. It is translated as CASSLRGTGGNEQFF.

The V and J genes are TRBV11-2 and TRBJ1-1; a possible D gene is TRBD1 (5 bases). The germline gives CDR1 SGHAT, CDR2 FQNNGV. Between the trimmed V and J ends, which lost 0 bases and 10 bases, there was a span of 12 bases. CDR3 size: 13 residues. CDR3 amino acids: CASSLEPGRGAFF. The CDR3 DNA reads TGTGCCAGCAGCTTAGAGCCCGGGAGGGGAGCTTTCTTT.

This clone is medium-sized within its sample. J is TRBJ1-2 and V is TRBV28, with a possible D match to TRBD1 (5 bases). CDR3 length: 13 residues. Trimming shortened V by 7 bases and J by 7 bases, and 16 bases separated the two germline ends. Germline CDR1 MDHEN, CDR2 SYDVKM. The CDR3 coding sequence is TGTGCCAGCATGAGGGGCGCGGGATCTGGCTACACCTTC. Amino acid sequence: CASMRGAGSGYTF.

This clone has just one count. The chain couples TRBV4-1 to TRBJ2-1; tentative D call: TRBD1 (5 bases). From germline, CDR1 is MGHRA and CDR2 YSYEKL. The CDR3 is made up of 12 amino acids. Deletions cut 4 bases from V and 10 bases from J, with 11 bases between. CDR3 region: CASSRRRGEQFF. As DNA, the CDR3 is TGCGCCAGCAGCCGCAGAAGGGGCGAGCAGTTCTTC.

This chain joins TRBV5-1 and TRBJ2-2; TRBD1 aligns across 10 bases. CDR1 and CDR2 from the germline V gene are SGHRS and YFSETQ. CDR3 length equals 16 residues. V lost 5 bases, J lost 1 base, and 5 bases stayed unmatched. As DNA, the CDR3 is TGCGCCAGCAGACGAGACAGGGGGCGGAACACCGGGGAGCTGTTTTTT. Amino acid sequence: CASRRDRGRNTGELFF.

The chain recombines TRBV2 with TRBJ2-7, with TRBD2 matching 13 bases. The germline V gene has CDR1 SNHLY and CDR2 FYNNEI. The length of the CDR3 is 15 residues. The junction had 10 bases not matched to a gene; V was cut back by 10 bases and J by 4 bases. In nucleotides, the CDR3 is TGTGCCACCCACGGGGGACTAGCGGGAAAATACGAGCAGTACTTC. Translating it yields CATHGGLAGKYEQYF.

The chain uses TRBV28 and TRBJ1-2; D perhaps matches TRBD1 (5 bases). CDR3 length: 15 amino acids. Germline-derived CDR1 and CDR2 are MDHEN and SYDVKM. Trimming pared 2 bases from V and 8 bases from J, leaving 18 bases between. CDR3 nucleotides: TGTGCCAGCAGTTTAAACGGAGTGGGGGGTGGAGGCTACACCTTC. Its translation is CASSLNGVGGGGYTF.

The chain recombines TRBV14 with TRBJ1-1; no firm D call. CDR3 length equals 17 residues. Germline CDR1 and CDR2: SGHDN and FVKESK. V was clipped by 0 bases and J by 8 bases, with 22 bases between them. Here the CDR3 reads CASSQELSPGYPGEAFF. The CDR3 nucleotides read TGTGCCAGCAGCCAAGAATTATCGCCGGGGTACCCAGGCGAAGCTTTCTTT.

The CDR3 bases are TGTGCCAGCAGCTTAACAAGGACAGAACTACGAGGGCAGTACTTC. It translates to CASSLTRTELRGQYF. The chain is built from TRBV7-9 and TRBJ2-7; perhaps TRBD1 as D (6 bases). The CDR3 totals 15 residues. V gave up 2 bases and J gave up 9 bases, with 20 bases separating them. Germline CDR1 is SEHNR and CDR2 is FQNEAQ (reference sequence).

This clone was detected once. The rearrangement uses TRBV2 and TRBJ2-7, with D perhaps TRBD1 (6 bases). V lost 5 bases, J lost 3 bases, and 11 bases lay in between. Germline loops: CDR1 SNHLY, CDR2 FYNNEI. The CDR3 has 13 residues. CDR3 coding DNA: TGTGCCAGCAGTTTAGGACAGAGCTACGAGCAGTACTTC. The encoded protein is CASSLGQSYEQYF.

This chain connects TRBV30 to TRBJ1-1; the match to TRBD1 covers 8 bases. Germline V CDR1 and CDR2: GTSNPN, SVGIG (reference sequence). This CDR3 has 11 amino acids. Losses at the gene ends were 5 bases for V and 7 bases for J; bases not matched to a gene: 3. CDR3 nucleotide sequence: TGTGCCTGGGGACAGGGTGTTGAAGCTTTCTTT. Encoded protein: CAWGQGVEAFF.

The DNA of the CDR3 is TGTGCCAGCAGTCCATCTCACAGGGCCTACGAGCAGTACTTC. Translating gives CASSPSHRAYEQYF. This chain links TRBV6-1 with TRBJ2-5; D possibly corresponds to TRBD1 (6 bases). Matching the DNA end better, TRBJ2-7 makes the J call doubtful. Germline CDR1 MNHNS, CDR2 SASEGT. There are 14 residues in the CDR3.

The chain recombines TRBV6-1 with TRBJ1-5; D uncertain. CDR1 and CDR2 from the germline V gene are MNHNS and SASEGT. V was pared by 2 bases and J by 11 bases, with 19 bases between. This CDR3 has 15 residues. In nucleotides, the CDR3 is TGTGCCAGCAGTGAACGTGAGCTACTGGTTGAGGCCCAGCATTTT. Protein product: CASSERELLVEAQHF.

J is TRBJ1-1 and V is TRBV6-5; D ambiguous. Germline V gives CDR1 MNHEY, CDR2 SVGAGI. CDR3 length: 12 amino acids. Between the trimmed V and J ends, which lost 6 bases and 1 base, there was a span of 6 bases. The DNA of the CDR3 is TGTGCCAGCAGCAAGAGGAACACTGAAGCTTTCTTT. Translation gives CASSKRNTEAFF.

The rearrangement joins TRBV5-1 to TRBJ1-1, with TRBD1 as a possible D gene (6 bases). The germline V and J ends were trimmed by 4 bases and 2 bases, with 9 bases remaining between them. The CDR3 is 13 residues long. In germline, CDR1 is SGHRS, CDR2 YFSETQ. CDR3 in amino acids: CASSRQDNTEAFF. DNA of the CDR3: TGCGCCAGCAGCCGACAGGATAACACTGAAGCTTTCTTT.

This clone was detected once. The chain uses TRBV29-1 and TRBJ2-7; a possible D gene is TRBD1 (6 bases). The CDR3 length is 12 residues. Germline V CDR1 and CDR2: SQVTM, ANQGSEA. Trimming removed 6 bases from V and 2 bases from J, with 11 bases in between. CDR3 bases: TGCAGCGTCACAGGACAGACCTACGAGCAGTACTTC. Protein product: CSVTGQTYEQYF.

This clone was recorded a few times. The V gene is TRBV18, the J gene TRBJ1-2, with D possibly being TRBD1 (6 bases). Germline lookup yields CDR1 KGHSH and CDR2 LQKENI. The CDR3 is made up of 15 amino acids. The ends were cut back, 6 bases at V and 3 bases at J, with 17 bases in the middle. The DNA of the CDR3 is TGTGCCAGCTCCACGCTAGACAGGACTCACTATGGCTACACCTTC. Protein product: CASSTLDRTHYGYTF.